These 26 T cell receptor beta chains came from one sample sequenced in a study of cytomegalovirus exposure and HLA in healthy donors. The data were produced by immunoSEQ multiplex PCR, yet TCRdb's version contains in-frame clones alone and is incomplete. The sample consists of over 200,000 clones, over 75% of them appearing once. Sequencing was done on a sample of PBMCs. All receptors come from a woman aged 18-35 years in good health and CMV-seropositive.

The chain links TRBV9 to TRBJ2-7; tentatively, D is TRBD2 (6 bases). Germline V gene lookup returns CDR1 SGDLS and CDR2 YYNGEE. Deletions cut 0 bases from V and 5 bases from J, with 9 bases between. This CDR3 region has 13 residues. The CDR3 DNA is TGTGCCAGCAGCGTAGGACGGAGGGACGAGCAGTACTTC. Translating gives CASSVGRRDEQYF.

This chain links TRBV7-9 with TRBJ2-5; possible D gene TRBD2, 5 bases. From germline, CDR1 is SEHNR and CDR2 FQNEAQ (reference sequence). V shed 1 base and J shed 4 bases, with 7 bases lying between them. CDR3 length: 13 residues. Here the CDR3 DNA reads TGTGCCAGCAGCTTAGGCGGGCGAGAGACCCAGTACTTC. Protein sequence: CASSLGGRETQYF.

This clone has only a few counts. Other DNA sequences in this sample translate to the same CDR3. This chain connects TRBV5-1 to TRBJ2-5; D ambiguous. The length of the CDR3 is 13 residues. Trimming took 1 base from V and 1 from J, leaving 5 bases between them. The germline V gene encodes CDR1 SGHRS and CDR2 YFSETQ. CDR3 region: CASSLNSQETQYF. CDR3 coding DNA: TGCGCCAGCAGCTTGAACAGCCAAGAGACCCAGTACTTC.

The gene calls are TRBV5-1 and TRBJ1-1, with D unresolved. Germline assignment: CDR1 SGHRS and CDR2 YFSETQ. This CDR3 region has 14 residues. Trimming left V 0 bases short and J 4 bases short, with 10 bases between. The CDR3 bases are TGCGCCAGCAGCTTGGGGGAGGAGGGCACTGAAGCTTTCTTT. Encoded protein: CASSLGEEGTEAFF.

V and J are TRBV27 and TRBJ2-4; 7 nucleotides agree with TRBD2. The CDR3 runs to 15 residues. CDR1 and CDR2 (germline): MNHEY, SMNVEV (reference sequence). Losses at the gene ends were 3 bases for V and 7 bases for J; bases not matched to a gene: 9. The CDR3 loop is CASSLDPGGSNIQYF. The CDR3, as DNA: TGTGCCAGCAGTTTGGATCCCGGCGGGAGTAACATTCAGTACTTC.

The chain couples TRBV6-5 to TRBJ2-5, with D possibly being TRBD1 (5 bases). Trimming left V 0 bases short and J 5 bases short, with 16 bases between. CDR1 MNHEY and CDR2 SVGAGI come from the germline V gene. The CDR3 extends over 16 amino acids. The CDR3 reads CASSYSPPFRAETQYF. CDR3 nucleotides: TGTGCCAGCAGTTACTCACCCCCCTTCAGGGCGGAGACCCAGTACTTC.

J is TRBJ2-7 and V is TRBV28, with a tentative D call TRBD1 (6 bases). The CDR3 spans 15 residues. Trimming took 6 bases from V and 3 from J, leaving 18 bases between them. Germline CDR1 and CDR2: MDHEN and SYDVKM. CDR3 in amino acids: CASSQIRDTIYEQYF. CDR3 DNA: TGTGCCAGCAGCCAGATCCGGGACACCATCTACGAGCAGTACTTC.

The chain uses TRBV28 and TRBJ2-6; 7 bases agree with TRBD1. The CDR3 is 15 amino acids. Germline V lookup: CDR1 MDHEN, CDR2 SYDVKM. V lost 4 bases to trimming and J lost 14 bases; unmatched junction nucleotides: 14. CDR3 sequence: CASSYNRQGSTLLTF. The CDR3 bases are TGTGCCAGCAGTTACAACCGACAGGGATCCACCCTCCTGACTTTC.

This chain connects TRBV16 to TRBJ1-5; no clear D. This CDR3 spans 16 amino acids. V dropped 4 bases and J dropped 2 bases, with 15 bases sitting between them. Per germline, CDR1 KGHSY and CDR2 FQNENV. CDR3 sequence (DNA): TGTGCCAGCAGCCCCCCGGCGGTGAGGGGCAATCAGCCCCAGCATTTT. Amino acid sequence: CASSPPAVRGNQPQHF.

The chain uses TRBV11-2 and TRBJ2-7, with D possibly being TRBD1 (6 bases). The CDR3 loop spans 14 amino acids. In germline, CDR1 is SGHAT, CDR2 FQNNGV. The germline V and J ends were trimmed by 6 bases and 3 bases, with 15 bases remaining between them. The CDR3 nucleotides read TGTGCCAGCAGGTTCTCCCAGGGGAACTACGAGCAGTACTTC. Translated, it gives CASRFSQGNYEQYF.

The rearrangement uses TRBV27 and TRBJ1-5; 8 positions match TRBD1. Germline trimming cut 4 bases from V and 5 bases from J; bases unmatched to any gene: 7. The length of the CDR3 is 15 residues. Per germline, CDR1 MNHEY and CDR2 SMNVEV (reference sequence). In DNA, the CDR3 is TGTGCCAGCAGTTCGAAAGGACAGGGCGATCAGCCCCAGCATTTT. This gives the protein CASSSKGQGDQPQHF.

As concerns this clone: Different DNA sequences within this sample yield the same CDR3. CDR3 sequence: CASSSYLYNEQFF. CDR3 bases: TGTGCCAGCAGTAGCTACTTATACAATGAGCAGTTCTTC. The chain combines TRBV27 with TRBJ2-1; D is unresolved. Germline V gene sequence: CDR1 MNHEY, CDR2 SMNVEV (reference sequence). Trimming stripped 5 bases from V and 4 bases from J, with 9 bases between. This CDR3 is 13 amino acids long.

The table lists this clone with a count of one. This chain's CDR3 is CAISVEAGGYEQYF. The CDR3 DNA reads TGTGCCATCAGTGTCGAGGCAGGGGGTTACGAGCAGTACTTC. The V gene is TRBV10-3, the J gene TRBJ2-7; 7 bases are a match to TRBD1. The germline CDR1 and CDR2 sequences are ENHRY and SYGVKD. J was trimmed by 4 bases and V by 4 bases; bases with no gene match: 7. The CDR3 has 14 residues.

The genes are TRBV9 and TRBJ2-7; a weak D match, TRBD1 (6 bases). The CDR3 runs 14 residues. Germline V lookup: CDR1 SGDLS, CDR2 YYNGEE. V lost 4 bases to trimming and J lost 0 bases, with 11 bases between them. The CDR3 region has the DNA TGTGCCAGCAGCCCCCGACAGGCCTCCTACGAGCAGTACTTC. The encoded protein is CASSPRQASYEQYF.

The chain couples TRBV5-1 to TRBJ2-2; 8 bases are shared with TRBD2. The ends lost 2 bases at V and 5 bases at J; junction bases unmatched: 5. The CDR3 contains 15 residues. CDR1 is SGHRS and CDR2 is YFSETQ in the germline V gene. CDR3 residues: CASSLMSGGTGELFF. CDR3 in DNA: TGCGCCAGCAGCTTAATGTCGGGAGGGACCGGGGAGCTGTTTTTT.

The CDR3 loop reads CASSQAARYNEQFF. CDR3 nucleotides: TGCGCCAGCAGCCAAGCCGCTAGATACAATGAGCAGTTCTTC. V gene TRBV4-1 combines with J gene TRBJ2-1; D is uncertain. V lost 1 base and J lost 4, with 8 bases in between. CDR3 length: 14 amino acids. Per germline, CDR1 MGHRA and CDR2 YSYEKL.

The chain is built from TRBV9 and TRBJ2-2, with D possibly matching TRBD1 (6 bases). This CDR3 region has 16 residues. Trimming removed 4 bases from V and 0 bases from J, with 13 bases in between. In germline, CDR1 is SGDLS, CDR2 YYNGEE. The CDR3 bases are TGTGCCAGCAGCCCTCGACAGGACCCGAACACCGGGGAGCTGTTTTTT. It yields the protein CASSPRQDPNTGELFF.

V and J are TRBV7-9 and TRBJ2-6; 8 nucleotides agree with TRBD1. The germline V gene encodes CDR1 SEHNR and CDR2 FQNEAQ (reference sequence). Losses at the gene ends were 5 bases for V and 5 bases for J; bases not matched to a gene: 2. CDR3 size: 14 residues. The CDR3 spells CASSRTGRANVLTF. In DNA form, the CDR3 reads TGTGCCAGCAGCCGGACAGGGAGGGCCAACGTCCTGACTTTC.

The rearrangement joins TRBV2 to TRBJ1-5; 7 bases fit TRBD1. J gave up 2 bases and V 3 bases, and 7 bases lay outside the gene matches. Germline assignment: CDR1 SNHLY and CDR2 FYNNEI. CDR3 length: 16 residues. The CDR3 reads CASSDRGGRGNQPQHF. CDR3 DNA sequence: TGTGCCAGCAGTGACCGAGGGGGCCGGGGCAATCAGCCCCAGCATTTT.

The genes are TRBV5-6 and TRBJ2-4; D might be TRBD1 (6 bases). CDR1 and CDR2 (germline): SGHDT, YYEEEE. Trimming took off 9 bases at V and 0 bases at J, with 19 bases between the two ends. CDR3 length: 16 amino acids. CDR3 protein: CATGAWTALAKNIQYF. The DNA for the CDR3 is TGTGCCACCGGAGCCTGGACAGCTTTAGCCAAAAACATTCAGTACTTC.

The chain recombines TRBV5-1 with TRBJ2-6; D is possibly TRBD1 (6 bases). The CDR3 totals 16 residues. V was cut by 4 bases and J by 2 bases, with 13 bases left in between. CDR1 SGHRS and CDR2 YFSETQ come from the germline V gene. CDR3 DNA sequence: TGCGCCAGCAGCATACTCCAGGGGACTGGGGCCAACGTCCTGACTTTC. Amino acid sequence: CASSILQGTGANVLTF.

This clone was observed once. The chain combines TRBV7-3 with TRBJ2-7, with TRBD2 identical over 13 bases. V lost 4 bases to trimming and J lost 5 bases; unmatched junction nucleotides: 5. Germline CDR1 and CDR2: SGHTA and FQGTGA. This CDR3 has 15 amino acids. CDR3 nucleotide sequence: TGTGCCAGCAGCTCCGGACTAGCGGGAGTGCACGAGCAGTACTTC. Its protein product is CASSSGLAGVHEQYF.

CDR3 protein: CASSMTTNTGELFF. The CDR3 nucleotides read TGCGCCAGCAGCATGACAACGAACACCGGGGAGCTGTTTTTT. The rearrangement links TRBV5-1 to TRBJ2-2; the D is unclear. CDR1 and CDR2 from the germline V gene are SGHRS and YFSETQ. The V end lost 4 bases, the J end lost 0 bases, and 7 bases lay between the germline ends. The CDR3 is 14 amino acids. Using reference TRBV5-1 and TRBJ2-2 for the parts outside the CDR3, the full variable domain is KAGVTQTPRYLIKTRGQQVTLSCSPISGHRSVSWYQQTPGQGLQFLFEYFSETQRNKGNFPGRFSGRQFSNSRSEMNVSTLELGDSALYLCASSMTTNTGELFFGEGSRLTVL.

The CDR3 region has the DNA TGTGCCAGCAGTGCCCTCCAGGGGGGCACTGAAGCTTTCTTT. Encoded protein: CASSALQGGTEAFF. The rearrangement joins TRBV27 to TRBJ1-1; 7 positions match TRBD1. Losses at the gene ends were 5 bases for V and 4 bases for J; bases not matched to a gene: 7. From germline, CDR1 is MNHEY and CDR2 SMNVEV (reference sequence). This CDR3 has 14 amino acids.

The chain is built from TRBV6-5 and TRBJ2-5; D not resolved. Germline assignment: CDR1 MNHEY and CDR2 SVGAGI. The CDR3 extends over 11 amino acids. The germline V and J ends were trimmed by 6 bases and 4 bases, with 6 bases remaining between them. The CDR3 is CASSPRETQYF. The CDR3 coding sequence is TGTGCCAGCAGCCCCCGAGAGACCCAGTACTTC.

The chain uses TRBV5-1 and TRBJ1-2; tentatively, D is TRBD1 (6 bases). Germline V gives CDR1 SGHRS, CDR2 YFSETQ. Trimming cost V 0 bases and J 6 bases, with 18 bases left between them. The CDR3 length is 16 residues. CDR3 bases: TGCGCCAGCAGCTTGGCCTATCCGGGACAAAGGGATGGCTACACCTTC. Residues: CASSLAYPGQRDGYTF.